The rows below give T cell receptor beta chains drawn from one sample of a study of shared clonotypes between healthy human individuals. Some clones are missing from TCRdb's copy, which holds only in-frame ones; the method was immunoSEQ multiplex PCR. The data show 800,000 to 950,000 clones, with approximately 96% seen just once and less than 0.25% held by the top ten. The sequencing input was naive CD8+ T cells sorted from blood. The receptors were sampled from a man aged 30-40 years in good health. CDR3s include the opening cysteine and the closing phenylalanine or tryptophan. The order of the fields is V gene, clone size, J gene, D gene, CDR3 DNA, CDR3 protein. A D gene is named only where the DNA matches it firmly. The size entry is marked missing in some rows and otherwise reads once, few, many or a size class.

>TRBV9|.|TRBJ2-1|.
TGTGCCAGCAGCGTAGCGGGAGCGTCCTGGAGCTCCTACAATGAGCAGTTCTTC
CASSVAGASWSSYNEQFF
>TRBV28|.|TRBJ2-2|TRBD2
TGTGCCAGCAGACCCGCGGGAGGGACCGGGGAGCTGTTTTTT
CASRPAGGTGELFF
>TRBV15|.|TRBJ2-7|TRBD1
TGTGCCACCAGCATCGGACAGGAGCCGTCCTCCGAGCAGTACTTC
CATSIGQEPSSEQYF
>TRBV27|.|TRBJ2-2|TRBD1
TGTGCCAGCAGTTCCTGGACAGGGAACACCGGGGAGCTGTTTTTT
CASSSWTGNTGELFF
>TRBV9|.|TRBJ2-1|.
TGTGCCAGCAGCGTCCCATCAGGGAGAGAGCAGTTCTTC
CASSVPSGREQFF
>TRBV7-9|.|TRBJ2-2|.
TGTGCCAGCAGGCCCCAGGCCCGCGCGAACACCGGGGAGCTGTTTTTT
CASRPQARANTGELFF
>TRBV11-2|.|TRBJ1-5|TRBD1
TGTGCCAGCAGCCAGACAGGGGCCCTTCAGCCCCAGCATTTT
CASSQTGALQPQHF
>TRBV7-6|.|TRBJ1-5|.
TGTGCCAGCAGCTTAGCGGGGGGGGCTTTCCAGCCCCAGCATTTT
CASSLAGGAFQPQHF
>TRBV5-4|.|TRBJ2-7|TRBD1
TGTGCCAGCAGCGGACAGGGCCCATCCTACGAGCAGTACTTC
CASSGQGPSYEQYF
>TRBV29-1|.|TRBJ2-1|.
TGCAGCGTAGTCCTACCATCAAGGTGGAATTTCAATGAGCAGTTCTTC
CSVVLPSRWNFNEQFF
>TRBV14|.|TRBJ2-1|TRBD2
TGTGCCAGCAGCCAAGGCCCTAGCGGGTACAATGAGCAGTTCTTC
CASSQGPSGYNEQFF
>TRBV28|.|TRBJ2-7|.
TGTGCCAGCAGTCCGCTACAGGGTTACGAGCAGTACTTC
CASSPLQGYEQYF
>TRBV13|.|TRBJ2-7|.
TGTGCCAGCAGCCCCGCCCCTGACAGGGAGGAGGGTTACGAGCAGTACTTC
CASSPAPDREEGYEQYF
>TRBV9|.|TRBJ1-1|.
TGTGCCAGCAGCCAGGGACAGAACACTGAAGCTTTCTTT
CASSQGQNTEAFF
>TRBV28|.|TRBJ2-7|TRBD1
TGTGCCAGCAGTTTATTGACAGGGGGTGGGCTGACCTACGAGCAGTACTTC
CASSLLTGGGLTYEQYF
>TRBV4-2|.|TRBJ1-5|.
TGTGCCAGCAGCCAAGAATGGCCCCAGCATTTT
CASSQEWPQHF
>TRBV5-4|.|TRBJ2-5|.
TGTGCCAGCAGGAGGGACCAAGAGACCCAGTACTTC
CASRRDQETQYF
>TRBV28|.|TRBJ2-1|.
TGTGCCAGCAACTTCGGAGGGTCGGGTGAGCAGTTCTTC
CASNFGGSGEQFF
>TRBV9|.|TRBJ2-1|TRBD2
TGTGCCAGCAGCGACGGGACTACAAGCCTTGAGCAGTTCTTC
CASSDGTTSLEQFF
>TRBV25-1|.|TRBJ2-1|.
TGTGCCAGCAGTGCAGTCCAGGAAGGACCCTACAATGAGCAGTTCTTC
CASSAVQEGPYNEQFF
>TRBV10-2|.|TRBJ2-1|TRBD1
TGCGCCAGCAAGAGACAGGGGGGTAACGTTGAGCAGTTCTTC
CASKRQGGNVEQFF
>TRBV5-6|.|TRBJ2-1|.
TGTGCCAGCAGCTTGGGACAGGAATACAATGAGCAGTTCTTC
CASSLGQEYNEQFF
>TRBV7-9|.|TRBJ2-1|TRBD1
TGTGCCAGCAGCTTTTCTCCGGGACAGAACCACAATGAGCAGTTCTTC
CASSFSPGQNHNEQFF
>TRBV5-1|.|TRBJ2-2|.
TGCGCCAGCAGCTTCGGCCAGGGTTGGGTCACCGGGGAGCTGTTTTTT
CASSFGQGWVTGELFF
>TRBV5-5|.|TRBJ2-7|TRBD1
TGTGCCAGCAGCTCCCGGGACAGGCTTTACGAGCAGTACTTC
CASSSRDRLYEQYF
>TRBV7-9|.|TRBJ2-1|TRBD2
TGTGCCAGCAGCGTACCTCGGGAGGGCCCCTACAATGAGCAGTTCTTC
CASSVPREGPYNEQFF
>TRBV2|.|TRBJ2-1|.
TGTGCCAGCAGTGTAGAGGGAGTAAGCCCCTACAATGAGCAGTTCTTC
CASSVEGVSPYNEQFF
>TRBV9|.|TRBJ1-4|.
TGTGCCAGCAGCGTAGCTGGGTCATTAGCTAATGAAAAACTGTTTTTT
CASSVAGSLANEKLFF
>TRBV7-2|.|TRBJ1-5|.
TGTGCCAGCAGCCTCCCCGTTTCGGGACGGCTCAATCAGCCCCAGCATTTT
CASSLPVSGRLNQPQHF
>TRBV4-3|many|TRBJ1-1|.
TGCGCCAGCAGCCAAGATGCTGGGACCTTTGAGGCTGAAGCTTTCTTT
CASSQDAGTFEAEAFF
>TRBV14|.|TRBJ2-3|.
TGTGCCAGCAGCCAAGGTCTCATCTCAGATACGCAGTATTTT
CASSQGLISDTQYF
>TRBV13|.|TRBJ2-5|.
TGTGCCAGCAGATTAGGGCCCCGAACCCAAGAGACCCAGTACTTC
CASRLGPRTQETQYF
>TRBV29-1|.|TRBJ2-7|.
TGCAGCGTTGAGGGCGGAAATCCCTGGGAGCAGTACTTC
CSVEGGNPWEQYF
>TRBV4-1|.|TRBJ2-1|.
TGCGCCAGCAGCCAAGTGGGACTGAGAGACAATGAGCAGTTCTTC
CASSQVGLRDNEQFF